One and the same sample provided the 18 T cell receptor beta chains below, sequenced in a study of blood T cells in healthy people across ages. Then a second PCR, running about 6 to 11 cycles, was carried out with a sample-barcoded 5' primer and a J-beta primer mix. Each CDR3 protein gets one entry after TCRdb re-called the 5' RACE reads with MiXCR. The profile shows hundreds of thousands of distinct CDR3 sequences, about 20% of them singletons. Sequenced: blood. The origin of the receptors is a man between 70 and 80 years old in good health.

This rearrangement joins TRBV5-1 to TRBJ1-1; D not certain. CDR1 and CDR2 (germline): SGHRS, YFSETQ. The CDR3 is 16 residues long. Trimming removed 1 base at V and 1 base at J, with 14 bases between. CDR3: CASSLSSRAANTEAFF. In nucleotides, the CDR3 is TGCGCCAGCAGCTTGTCCTCGAGGGCGGCGAACACTGAAGCTTTCTTT.

The CDR3 region has the DNA TGTGCCAGCAGTTTTTTATCGGGAGGGCGATCAGATACGCAGTATTTT. Its translation is CASSFLSGGRSDTQYF. This sequence joins TRBV27 and TRBJ2-3; 8 nucleotides agree with TRBD2. This CDR3 is built from 16 residues. Unmatched junction bases numbered 9, after V lost 3 bases and J lost 4 bases. Germline V gene sequence: CDR1 MNHEY, CDR2 SMNVEV (reference sequence).

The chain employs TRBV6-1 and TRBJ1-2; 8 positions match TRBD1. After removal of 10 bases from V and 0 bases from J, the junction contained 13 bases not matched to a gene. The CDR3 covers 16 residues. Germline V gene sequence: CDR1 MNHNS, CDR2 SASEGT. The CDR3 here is CATYLTQGAANYGYTF. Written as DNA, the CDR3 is TGTGCCACCTATCTAACCCAGGGGGCAGCTAACTATGGCTACACCTTC.

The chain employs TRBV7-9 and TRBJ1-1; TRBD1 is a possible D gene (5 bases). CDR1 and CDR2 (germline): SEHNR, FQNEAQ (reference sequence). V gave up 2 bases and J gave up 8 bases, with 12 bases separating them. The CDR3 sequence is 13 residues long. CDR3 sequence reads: CASSLPGTEEAFF. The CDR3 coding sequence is TGTGCCAGCAGCTTACCCGGGACGGAAGAAGCTTTCTTT.

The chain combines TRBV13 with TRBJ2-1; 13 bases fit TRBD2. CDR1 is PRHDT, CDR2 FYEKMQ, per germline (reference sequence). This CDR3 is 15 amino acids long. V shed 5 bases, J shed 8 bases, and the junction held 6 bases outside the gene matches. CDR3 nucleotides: TGTGCCAGCAGCGCCGGGACTAGCGGGATCTATGAGCAGTTCTTC. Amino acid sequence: CASSAGTSGIYEQFF. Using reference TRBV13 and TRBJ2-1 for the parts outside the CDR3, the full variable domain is AAGVIQSPRHLIKEKRETATLKCYPIPRHDTVYWYQQGPGQDPQFLISFYEKMQSDKGSIPDRFSAQQFSDYHSELNMSSLELGDSALYFCASSAGTSGIYEQFFGPGTRLTVL.

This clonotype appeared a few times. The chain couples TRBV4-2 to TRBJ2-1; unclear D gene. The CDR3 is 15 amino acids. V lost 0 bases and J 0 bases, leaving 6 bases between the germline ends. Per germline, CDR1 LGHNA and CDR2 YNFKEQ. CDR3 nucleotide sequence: TGTGCCAGCAGCCAAGAACGAACCTCCTACAATGAGCAGTTCTTC. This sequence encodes CASSQERTSYNEQFF.

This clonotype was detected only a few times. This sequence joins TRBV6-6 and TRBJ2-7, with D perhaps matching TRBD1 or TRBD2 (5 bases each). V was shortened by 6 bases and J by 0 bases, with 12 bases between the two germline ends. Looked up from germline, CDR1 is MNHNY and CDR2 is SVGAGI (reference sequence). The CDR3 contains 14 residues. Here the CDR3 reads CASRARDGSYEQYV. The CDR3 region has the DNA TGTGCCAGCAGAGCCAGGGACGGCTCCTACGAGCAGTACGTC.

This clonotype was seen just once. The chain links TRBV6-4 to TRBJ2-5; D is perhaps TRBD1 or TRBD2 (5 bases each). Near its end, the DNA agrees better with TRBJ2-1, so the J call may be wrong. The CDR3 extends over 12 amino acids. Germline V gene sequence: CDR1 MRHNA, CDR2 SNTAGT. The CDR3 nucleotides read TGTGCCAGCAGTGTTGGGACGGGTGAGCAGTTCTTC. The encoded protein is CASSVGTGEQFF.

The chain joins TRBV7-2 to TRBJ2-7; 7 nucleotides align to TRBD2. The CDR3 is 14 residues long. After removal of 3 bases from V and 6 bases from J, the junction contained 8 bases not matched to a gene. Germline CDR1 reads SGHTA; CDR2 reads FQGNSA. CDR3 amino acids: CASSFYAGEIEQYV. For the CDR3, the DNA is TGTGCCAGCAGCTTCTATGCGGGAGAGATCGAGCAGTACGTC.

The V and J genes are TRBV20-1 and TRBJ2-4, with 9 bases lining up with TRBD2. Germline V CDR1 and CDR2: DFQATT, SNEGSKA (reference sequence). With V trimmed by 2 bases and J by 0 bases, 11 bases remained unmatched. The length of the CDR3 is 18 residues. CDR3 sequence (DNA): TGCAGTGCTAGAAGTTTATGGGCGGGGGGGTTAGCCAAAAACATTCAGTACTTC. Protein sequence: CSARSLWAGGLAKNIQYF.

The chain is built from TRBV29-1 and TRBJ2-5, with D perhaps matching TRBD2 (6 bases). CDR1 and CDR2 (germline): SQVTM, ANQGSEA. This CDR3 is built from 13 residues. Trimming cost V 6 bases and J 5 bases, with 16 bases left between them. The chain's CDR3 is CSVNLGGSETQYF. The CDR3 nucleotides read TGCAGCGTCAATTTGGGAGGATCCGAGACCCAGTACTTC. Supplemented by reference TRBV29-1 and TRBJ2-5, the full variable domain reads SAVISQKPSRDICQRGTSLTIQCQVDSQVTMMFWYRQQPGQSLTLIATANQGSEATYESGFVIDKFPISRPNLTFSTLTVSNMSPEDSSIYLCSVNLGGSETQYFGPGTRLLVL.

CDR3 in amino acids: CASSPVGPYEQFF. The CDR3 DNA reads TGTGCCAGCTCACCCGTGGGGCCGTATGAGCAGTTCTTC. The V call is TRBV18, the J call TRBJ2-5, with D maybe TRBD1 (5 bases). The J call is doubtful: the DNA matches TRBJ2-1 better. This CDR3 spans 13 amino acids. Looked up from germline, CDR1 is KGHSH and CDR2 is LQKENI.

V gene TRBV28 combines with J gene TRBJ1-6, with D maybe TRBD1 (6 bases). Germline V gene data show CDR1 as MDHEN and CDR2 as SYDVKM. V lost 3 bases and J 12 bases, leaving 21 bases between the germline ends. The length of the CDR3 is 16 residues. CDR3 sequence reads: CASSFRGQGPFRPLHF. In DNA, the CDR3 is TGTGCCAGCAGTTTTAGGGGCCAGGGGCCTTTCCGACCCCTCCACTTT.

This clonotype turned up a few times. The CDR3 sequence is CASSQEPGYTGGYTF. The CDR3 DNA reads as TGTGCCAGCAGCCAAGAGCCCGGCTACACTGGGGGCTACACCTTC. The chain has TRBV3-1 and TRBJ1-2; no firm D call. The germline CDR1 and CDR2 sequences are LGHDT and YNNKEL (reference sequence). The V and J ends lost 0 bases and 8 bases respectively, with 16 bases between them. The CDR3 runs to 15 residues.

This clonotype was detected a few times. This CDR3 reads CASSLEALGNTEAFF. The CDR3 nucleotides are TGCGCCAGCAGCTTGGAGGCTTTAGGGAACACTGAAGCTTTCTTT. The V call is TRBV5-1, the J call TRBJ1-1, with D uncertain. This CDR3 region has 15 residues. CDR1 is SGHRS and CDR2 is YFSETQ in the germline V gene. The ends were cut back, 0 bases at V and 1 base at J, with 10 bases in the middle.

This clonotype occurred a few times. As DNA, the CDR3 is TGCAGCACCCGAGGCCAACAGTCCCCGGGAGATACGCAGTATTTT. The encoded protein is CSTRGQQSPGDTQYF. V is TRBV29-1 and J is TRBJ2-3; D is unresolved. This CDR3 contains 15 residues. V was trimmed by 8 bases and J by 5 bases, leaving 23 bases between them. CDR1 and CDR2 (germline): SQVTM, ANQGSEA.

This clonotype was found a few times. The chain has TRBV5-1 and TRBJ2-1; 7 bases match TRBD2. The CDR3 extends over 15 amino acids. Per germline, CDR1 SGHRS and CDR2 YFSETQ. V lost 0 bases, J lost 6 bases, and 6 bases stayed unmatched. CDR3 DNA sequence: TGCGCCAGCAGCTTGGATGGGGGGGATTCCAATGAGCAGTTCTTC. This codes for CASSLDGGDSNEQFF.

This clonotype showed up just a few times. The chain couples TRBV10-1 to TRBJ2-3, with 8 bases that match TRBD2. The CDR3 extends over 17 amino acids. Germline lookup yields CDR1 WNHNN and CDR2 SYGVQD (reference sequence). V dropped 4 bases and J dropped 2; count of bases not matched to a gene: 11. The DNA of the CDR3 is TGCGCCAGCAGTGGAAAGATACTAGCGGAGGACACAGATACGCAGTATTTT. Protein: CASSGKILAEDTDTQYF.